This record concerns one T cell receptor (beta chain) sequence. What it binds is unknown. This sample was taken from a study of T cell responses to AZD1222 COVID-19 vaccine. The data were produced by immunoSEQ multiplex PCR, yet TCRdb's version contains in-frame clones alone and is incomplete. The table lists some 99,000 clones, approximately 84% of them singletons. CDR1 SGHRS and CDR2 YFSETQ come from the germline V gene. This CDR3 is 14 amino acids long. Trimming removed 0 bases from V and 5 bases from J, with 11 bases in between. Overall study findings and caveats: Donors in the cohort were predominantly white British and more often female, and clonal diversity was possibly underestimated. Nearly half of spike-specific TCRs reportedly target unmutated variant regions. Elevations in Spike-specific TCR breadth and depth followed administration of two AZD1222 doses.

The TCR comes from an adult who received the AZD1222 COVID-19 vaccine. The source material was peripheral blood, sampled 28 days after the second AZD1222 dose. This chain links TRBV5-1 with TRBJ1-2; a possible D gene is TRBD1 (6 bases). The CDR3 here is CASSLEGVRYGYTF. The CDR3, as DNA: TGCGCCAGCAGCTTGGAGGGGGTAAGGTATGGCTACACCTTC.